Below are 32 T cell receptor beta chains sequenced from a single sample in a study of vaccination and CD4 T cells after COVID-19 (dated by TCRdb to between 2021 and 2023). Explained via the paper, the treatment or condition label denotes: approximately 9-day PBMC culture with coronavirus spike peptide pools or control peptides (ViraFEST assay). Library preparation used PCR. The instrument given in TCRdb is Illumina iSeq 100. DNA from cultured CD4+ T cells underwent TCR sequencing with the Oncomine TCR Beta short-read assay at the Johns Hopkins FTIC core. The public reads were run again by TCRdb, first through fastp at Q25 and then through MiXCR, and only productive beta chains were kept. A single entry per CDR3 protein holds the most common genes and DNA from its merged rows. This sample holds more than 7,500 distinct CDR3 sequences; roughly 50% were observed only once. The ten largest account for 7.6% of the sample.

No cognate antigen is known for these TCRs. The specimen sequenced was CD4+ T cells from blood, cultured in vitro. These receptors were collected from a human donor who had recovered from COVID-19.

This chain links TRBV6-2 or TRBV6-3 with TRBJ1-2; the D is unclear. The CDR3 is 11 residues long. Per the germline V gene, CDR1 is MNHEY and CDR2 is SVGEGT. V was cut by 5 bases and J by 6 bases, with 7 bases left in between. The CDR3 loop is CASSTIDGYTF. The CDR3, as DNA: TGTGCCAGCAGTACCATAGATGGCTACACCTTC.

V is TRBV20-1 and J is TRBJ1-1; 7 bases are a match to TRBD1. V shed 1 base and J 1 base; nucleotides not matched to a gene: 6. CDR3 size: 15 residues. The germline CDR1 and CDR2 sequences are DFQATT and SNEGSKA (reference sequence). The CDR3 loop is CSARGVGQTNTEAFF. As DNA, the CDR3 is TGCAGTGCTAGAGGCGTGGGACAGACGAACACTGAAGCTTTCTTT.

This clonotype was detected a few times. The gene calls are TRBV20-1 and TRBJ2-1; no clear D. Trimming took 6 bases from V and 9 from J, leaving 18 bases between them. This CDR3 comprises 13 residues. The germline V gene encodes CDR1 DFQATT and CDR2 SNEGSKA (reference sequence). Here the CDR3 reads CSAARAPGGEQFF. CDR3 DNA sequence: TGCAGTGCAGCACGGGCACCGGGTGGTGAGCAGTTCTTC.

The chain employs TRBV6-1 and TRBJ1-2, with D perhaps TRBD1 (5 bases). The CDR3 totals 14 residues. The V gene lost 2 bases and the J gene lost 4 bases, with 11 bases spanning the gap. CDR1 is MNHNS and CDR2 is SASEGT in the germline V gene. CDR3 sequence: CASSERAGSYGYTF. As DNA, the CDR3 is TGTGCCAGCAGTGAAAGGGCAGGGAGCTATGGCTACACCTTC.

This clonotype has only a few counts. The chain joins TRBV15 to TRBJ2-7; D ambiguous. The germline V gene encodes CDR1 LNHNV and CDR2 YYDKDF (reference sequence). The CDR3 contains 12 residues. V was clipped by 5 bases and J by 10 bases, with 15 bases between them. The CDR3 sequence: CATSGTLYSQYF. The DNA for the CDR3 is TGTGCCACCAGCGGCACCCTGTACTCACAGTACTTC. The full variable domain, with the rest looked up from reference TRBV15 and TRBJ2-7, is DAMVIQNPRYQVTQFGKPVTLSCSQTLNHNVMYWYQQKSSQAPKLLFHYYDKDFNNEADTPDNFQSRRPNTSFCFLDIRSPGLGDTAMYLCATSGTLYSQYFGPGTRLTVT.

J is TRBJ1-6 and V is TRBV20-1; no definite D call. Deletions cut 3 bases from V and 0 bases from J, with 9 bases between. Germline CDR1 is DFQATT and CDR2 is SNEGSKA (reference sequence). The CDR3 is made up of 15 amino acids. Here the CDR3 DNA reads TGCAGTGCTAGGGAGGAGAGCTCCTATAATTCACCCCTCCACTTT. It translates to CSAREESSYNSPLHF.

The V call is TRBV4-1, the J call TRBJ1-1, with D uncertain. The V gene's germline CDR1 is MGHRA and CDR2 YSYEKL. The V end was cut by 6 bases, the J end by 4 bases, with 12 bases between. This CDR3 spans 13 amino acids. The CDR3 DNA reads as TGCGCCAGCAGACGGGGAATGAGCACTGAAGCTTTCTTT. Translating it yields CASRRGMSTEAFF.

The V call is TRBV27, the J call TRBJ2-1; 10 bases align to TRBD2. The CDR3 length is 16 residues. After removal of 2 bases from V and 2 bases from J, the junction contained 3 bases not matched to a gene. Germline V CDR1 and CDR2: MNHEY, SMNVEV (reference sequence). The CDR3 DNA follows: TGTGCCAGCAGTTTACTAAGCGGGGGGGCCTACAATGAGCAGTTCTTC. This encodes CASSLLSGGAYNEQFF.

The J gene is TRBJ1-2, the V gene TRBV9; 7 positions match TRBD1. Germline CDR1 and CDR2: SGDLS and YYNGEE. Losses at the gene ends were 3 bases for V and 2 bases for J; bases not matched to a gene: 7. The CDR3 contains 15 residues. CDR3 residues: CASSATGTGNYGYTF. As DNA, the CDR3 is TGTGCCAGCAGCGCGACAGGGACCGGCAACTATGGCTACACCTTC.

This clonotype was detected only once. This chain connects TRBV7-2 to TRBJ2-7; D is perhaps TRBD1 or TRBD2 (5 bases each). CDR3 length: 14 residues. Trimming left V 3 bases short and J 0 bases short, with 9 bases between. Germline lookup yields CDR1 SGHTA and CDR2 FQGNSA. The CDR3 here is CASSLGRSSYEQYF. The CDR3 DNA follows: TGTGCCAGCAGCTTGGGACGGAGCTCCTACGAGCAGTACTTC.

This CDR3 is CASSWASIDEQYF. The CDR3, as DNA: TGCGCCAGCAGCTGGGCCAGTATCGACGAGCAGTACTTC. The gene calls are TRBV5-1 and TRBJ2-7; D is ambiguous. Trimming took 3 bases from V and 5 from J, leaving 12 bases between them. CDR1 is SGHRS and CDR2 is YFSETQ in the germline V gene. The CDR3 totals 13 residues.

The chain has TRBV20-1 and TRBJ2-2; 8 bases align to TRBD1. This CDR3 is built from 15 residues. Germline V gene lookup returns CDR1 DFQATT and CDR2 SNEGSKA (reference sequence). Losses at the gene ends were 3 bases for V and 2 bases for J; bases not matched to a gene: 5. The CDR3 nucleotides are TGCAGTGCTAGGGGACAGGATCGCAACACCGGGGAGCTGTTTTTT. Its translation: CSARGQDRNTGELFF.

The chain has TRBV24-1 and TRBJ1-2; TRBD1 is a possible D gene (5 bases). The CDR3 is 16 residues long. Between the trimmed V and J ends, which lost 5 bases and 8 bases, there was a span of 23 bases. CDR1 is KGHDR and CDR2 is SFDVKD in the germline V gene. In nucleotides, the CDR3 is TGTGCCACCAGTGTCGACTCCGCAGGGTCTGCTAGCGGCTACACCTTC. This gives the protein CATSVDSAGSASGYTF.

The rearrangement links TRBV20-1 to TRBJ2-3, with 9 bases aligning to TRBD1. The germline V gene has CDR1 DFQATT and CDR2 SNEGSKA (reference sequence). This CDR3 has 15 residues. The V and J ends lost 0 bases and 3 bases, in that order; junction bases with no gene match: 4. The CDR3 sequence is CSARDPGQGTDTQYF. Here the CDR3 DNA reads TGCAGTGCTAGAGACCCGGGACAGGGTACAGATACGCAGTATTTT.

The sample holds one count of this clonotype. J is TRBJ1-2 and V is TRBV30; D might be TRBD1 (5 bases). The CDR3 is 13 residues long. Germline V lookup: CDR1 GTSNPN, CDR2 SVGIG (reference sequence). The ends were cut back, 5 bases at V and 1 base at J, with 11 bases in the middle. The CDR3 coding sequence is TGTGCCTGGGATGCGGGGGTTAACTATGGCTACACCTTC. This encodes CAWDAGVNYGYTF.

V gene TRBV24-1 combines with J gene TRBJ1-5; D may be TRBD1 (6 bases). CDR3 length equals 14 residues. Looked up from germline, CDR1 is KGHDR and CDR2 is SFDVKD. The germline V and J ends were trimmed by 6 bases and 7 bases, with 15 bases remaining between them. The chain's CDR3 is CATSMGRGRQPQHF. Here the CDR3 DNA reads TGTGCCACCAGTATGGGTAGGGGGAGGCAGCCCCAGCATTTT.

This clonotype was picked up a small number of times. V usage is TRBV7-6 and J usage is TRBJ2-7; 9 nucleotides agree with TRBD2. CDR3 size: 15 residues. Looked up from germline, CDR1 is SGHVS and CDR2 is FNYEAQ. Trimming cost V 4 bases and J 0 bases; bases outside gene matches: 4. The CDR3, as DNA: TGTGCCAGCAGCTCGGGACTAGCAACCTCCTACGAGCAGTACTTC. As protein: CASSSGLATSYEQYF.

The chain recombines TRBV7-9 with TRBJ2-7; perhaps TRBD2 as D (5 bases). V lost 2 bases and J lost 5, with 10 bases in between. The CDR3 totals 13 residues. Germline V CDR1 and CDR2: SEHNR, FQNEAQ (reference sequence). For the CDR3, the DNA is TGTGCCAGCAGCTTAACCGCCGGGGACGAGCAGTACTTC. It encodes CASSLTAGDEQYF.

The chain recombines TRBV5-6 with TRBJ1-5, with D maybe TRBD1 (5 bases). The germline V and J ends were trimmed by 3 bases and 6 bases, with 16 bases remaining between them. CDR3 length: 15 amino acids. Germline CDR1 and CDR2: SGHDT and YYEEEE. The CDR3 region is CASSSRGSSGQPQHF. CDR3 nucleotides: TGTGCCAGCAGCTCGCGGGGCTCCTCGGGTCAGCCCCAGCATTTT.

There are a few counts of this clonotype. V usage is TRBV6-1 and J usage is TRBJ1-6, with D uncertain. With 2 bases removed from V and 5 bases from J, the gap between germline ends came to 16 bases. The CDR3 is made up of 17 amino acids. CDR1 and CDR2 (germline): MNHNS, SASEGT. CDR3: CASSEYERWADNSPLHF. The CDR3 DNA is TGTGCCAGCAGTGAATACGAAAGGTGGGCAGATAATTCACCCCTCCACTTT.

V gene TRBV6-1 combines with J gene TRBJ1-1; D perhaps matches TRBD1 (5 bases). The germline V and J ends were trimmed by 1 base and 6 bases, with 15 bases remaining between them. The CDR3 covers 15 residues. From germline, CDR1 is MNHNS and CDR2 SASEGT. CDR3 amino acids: CASSEGIRVRPEAFF. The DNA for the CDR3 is TGTGCCAGCAGTGAAGGGATCAGGGTTAGGCCTGAAGCTTTCTTT.

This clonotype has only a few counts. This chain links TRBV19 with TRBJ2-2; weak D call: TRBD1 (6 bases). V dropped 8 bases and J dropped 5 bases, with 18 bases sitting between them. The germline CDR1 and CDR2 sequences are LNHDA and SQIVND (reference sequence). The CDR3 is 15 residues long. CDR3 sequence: CASAQGGTVTGELFF. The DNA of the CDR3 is TGTGCCAGTGCCCAAGGGGGTACGGTGACCGGGGAGCTGTTTTTT.

CDR3 coding DNA: TGTGCCACCAGCAGTCTGAACACTGAAGCTTTCTTT. It is translated as CATSSLNTEAFF. This chain links TRBV15 with TRBJ1-1; D not certain. This CDR3 region has 12 residues. Trimming took off 3 bases at V and 0 bases at J, with 2 bases between the two ends. CDR1 and CDR2 (germline): LNHNV, YYDKDF (reference sequence).

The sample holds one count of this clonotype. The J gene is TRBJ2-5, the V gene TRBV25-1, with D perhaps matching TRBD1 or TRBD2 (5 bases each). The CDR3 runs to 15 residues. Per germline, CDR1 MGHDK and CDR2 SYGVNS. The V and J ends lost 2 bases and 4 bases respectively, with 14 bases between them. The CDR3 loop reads CASSERKGAGETQYF. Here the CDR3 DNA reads TGTGCCAGCAGTGAAAGGAAAGGGGCGGGAGAGACCCAGTACTTC. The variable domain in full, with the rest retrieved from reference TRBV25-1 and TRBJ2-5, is EADIYQTPRYLVIGTGKKITLECSQTMGHDKMYWYQQDPGMELHLIHYSYGVNSTEKGDLSSESTVSRIRTEHFPLTLESARPSHTSQYLCASSERKGAGETQYFGPGTRLLVL.

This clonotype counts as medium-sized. The chain's CDR3 is CASSRSGGEQNTEAFF. The DNA for the CDR3 is TGTGCCAGCAGCCGTTCAGGGGGCGAACAGAACACTGAAGCTTTCTTT. V gene TRBV21-1 combines with J gene TRBJ1-1; TRBD1 is the table's D call and was not checked against the DNA. TRBV21-1 corresponds to a pseudogene. The CDR3 is 16 amino acids.

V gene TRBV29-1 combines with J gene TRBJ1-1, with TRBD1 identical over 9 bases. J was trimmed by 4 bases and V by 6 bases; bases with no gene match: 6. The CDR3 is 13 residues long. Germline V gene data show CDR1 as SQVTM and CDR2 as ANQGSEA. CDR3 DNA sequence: TGCAGCGTAGGGGACAGGGCGGGCACTGAAGCTTTCTTT. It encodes CSVGDRAGTEAFF.

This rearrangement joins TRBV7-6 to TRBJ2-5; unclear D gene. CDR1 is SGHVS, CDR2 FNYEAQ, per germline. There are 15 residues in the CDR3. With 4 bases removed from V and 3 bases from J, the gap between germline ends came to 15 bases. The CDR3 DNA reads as TGTGCCAGCAGCTCCAAGAGGCAGGTGAAAGAGACCCAGTACTTC. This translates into CASSSKRQVKETQYF.

The CDR3 loop is CASSGQFNQPQHF. The CDR3 region has the DNA TGCGCCAGCAGTGGACAGTTCAATCAGCCCCAGCATTTT. V gene TRBV10-2 combines with J gene TRBJ1-5, with D maybe TRBD1 (5 bases). The CDR3 consists of 13 residues. Germline V gives CDR1 WSHSY, CDR2 SAAADI. V was cut by 4 bases and J by 3 bases, with 7 bases left in between.

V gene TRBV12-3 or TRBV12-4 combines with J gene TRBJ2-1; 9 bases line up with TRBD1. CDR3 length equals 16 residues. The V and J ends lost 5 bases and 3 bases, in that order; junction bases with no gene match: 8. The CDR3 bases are TGTGCCAGCAGTGGCGATACAGGGGGCCGCTACAATGAGCAGTTCTTC. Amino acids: CASSGDTGGRYNEQFF.

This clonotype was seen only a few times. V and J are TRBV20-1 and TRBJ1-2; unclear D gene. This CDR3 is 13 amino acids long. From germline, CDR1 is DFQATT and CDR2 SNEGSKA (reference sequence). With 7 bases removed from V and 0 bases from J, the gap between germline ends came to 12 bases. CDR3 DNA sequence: TGCAGTGTTACGACACAAGCTAACTATGGCTACACCTTC. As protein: CSVTTQANYGYTF.

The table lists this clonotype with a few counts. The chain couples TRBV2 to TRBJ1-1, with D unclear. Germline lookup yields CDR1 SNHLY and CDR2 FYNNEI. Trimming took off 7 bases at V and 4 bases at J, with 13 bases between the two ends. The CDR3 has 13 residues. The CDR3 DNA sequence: TGTGCCAGCACCCGTCAGGAGAGCACTGAAGCTTTCTTT. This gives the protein CASTRQESTEAFF.

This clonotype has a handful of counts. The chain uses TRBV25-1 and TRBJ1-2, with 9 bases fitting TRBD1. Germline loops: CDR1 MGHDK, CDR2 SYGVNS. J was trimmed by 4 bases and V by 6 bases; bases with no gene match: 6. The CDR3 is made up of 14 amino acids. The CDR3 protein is CASRGTGKGYGYTF. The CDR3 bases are TGTGCCAGCAGAGGGACAGGGAAAGGCTATGGCTACACCTTC.